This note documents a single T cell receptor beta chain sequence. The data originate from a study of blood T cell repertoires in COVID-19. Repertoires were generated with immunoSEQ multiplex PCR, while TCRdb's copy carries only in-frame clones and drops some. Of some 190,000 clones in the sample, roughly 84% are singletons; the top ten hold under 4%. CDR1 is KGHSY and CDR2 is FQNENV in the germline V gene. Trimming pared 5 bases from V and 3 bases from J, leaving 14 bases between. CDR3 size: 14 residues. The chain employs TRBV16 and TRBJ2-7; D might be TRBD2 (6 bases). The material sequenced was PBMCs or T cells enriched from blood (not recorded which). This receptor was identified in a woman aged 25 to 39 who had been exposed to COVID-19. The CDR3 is CASSYSGRFYEQYF. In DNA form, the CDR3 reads TGTGCCAGCAGCTACAGCGGGCGATTCTACGAGCAGTACTTC.